The 25 T cell receptor beta chains given below trace back to one sample, sequenced in a study of monozygotic twins with inflammatory bowel disease. TCRdb re-called the 5' RACE reads and catalogs CDR3 proteins one per entry, DNA excluded. The repertoire shows fewer than 450,000 distinct CDR3 sequences; the top ten hold about 2.5%. The sequenced material came from blood. All receptors derive from a human donor with ulcerative colitis or Crohn's disease, or a healthy co-twin of an affected twin (not recorded which).

This sequence joins TRBV4-3 and TRBJ2-2; TCRdb designates TRBD2, a call that cannot be tested without DNA. CDR3 size: 15 residues. The germline V gene encodes CDR1 LGHNA and CDR2 YSLEER. CDR3 loop: CASSQVEGRTGELFF.

The chain combines TRBV3-1 with TRBJ1-2. The CDR3 runs 14 residues. Per germline, CDR1 LGHDT and CDR2 YNNKEL (reference sequence). CDR3 loop: CASSQDWQPEDYTF.

V gene TRBV5-1 combines with J gene TRBJ2-7; TCRdb returns TRBD1, unconfirmable since there is no DNA. Germline CDR1 SGHRS, CDR2 YFSETQ. The CDR3 runs 13 residues. CDR3 loop: CASSDGQNYEQYF. Variable domain in full (rest from reference TRBV5-1 and TRBJ2-7): KAGVTQTPRYLIKTRGQQVTLSCSPISGHRSVSWYQQTPGQGLQFLFEYFSETQRNKGNFPGRFSGRQFSNSRSEMNVSTLELGDSALYLCASSDGQNYEQYFGPGTRLTVT.

This chain connects TRBV20-1 to TRBJ1-4; with no DNA, the TCRdb D assignment of TRBD1 cannot be verified. There are 15 residues in the CDR3. In germline, CDR1 is DFQATT, CDR2 SNEGSKA (reference sequence). The CDR3 spells CSSSWGRGNNEKLFF.

This sequence joins TRBV7-2 and TRBJ2-3; TCRdb's D call, TRBD1, is unchecked because there is no DNA. The V gene's germline CDR1 is SGHTA and CDR2 FQGNSA. There are 15 residues in the CDR3. The CDR3 protein is CASSLRSGGRDTQYF.

The chain uses TRBV7-6 and TRBJ1-1. This CDR3 is built from 15 residues. In germline, CDR1 is SGHVS, CDR2 FNYEAQ. CDR3: CASSLPEGRDTEAFF.

This sequence joins TRBV7-2 and TRBJ2-7; TCRdb picks TRBD1, but there is no DNA to check that call. Looked up from germline, CDR1 is SGHTA and CDR2 is FQGNSA. This CDR3 region has 13 residues. CDR3 sequence: CASRPPTTYEQYF.

The chain has TRBV20-1 and TRBJ2-1; the D call of TRBD1 rests on TCRdb alone, since no DNA is present to check it. Germline CDR1 DFQATT, CDR2 SNEGSKA (reference sequence). The CDR3 has 14 residues. CDR3 amino acids: CSASGSSPMDEQFF.

V is TRBV28 and J is TRBJ2-7. This CDR3 has 14 amino acids. The germline V gene has CDR1 MDHEN and CDR2 SYDVKM. The CDR3 protein is CASSLSGTSYEQYF.

The rearrangement uses TRBV7-9 and TRBJ2-7; with no DNA, the TCRdb D assignment of TRBD1 cannot be verified. This CDR3 has 14 amino acids. CDR1 and CDR2 (germline): SEHNR, FQNEAQ (reference sequence). The CDR3 here is CASSYRGQAYEQYF.

J is TRBJ2-3 and V is TRBV7-2; TCRdb's D call, TRBD1, is unchecked because there is no DNA. CDR3 length: 15 amino acids. Germline V lookup: CDR1 SGHTA, CDR2 FQGNSA. The CDR3 sequence is CASRSRQGYTDTQYF.

The chain couples TRBV11-1 to TRBJ2-4. The CDR3 is 14 residues long. Germline loops: CDR1 SGHAT, CDR2 FQDESV (reference sequence). The CDR3 loop reads CASSLEDNENIQYF.

CDR3 in amino acids: CASSVGGANEKLFF. The V and J genes are TRBV2 and TRBJ1-4. Germline V gene data show CDR1 as SNHLY and CDR2 as FYNNEI. The CDR3 consists of 14 residues. Full variable domain (outside the CDR3, taken from reference TRBV2 and TRBJ1-4): EPEVTQTPSHQVTQMGQEVILRCVPISNHLYFYWYRQILGQKVEFLVSFYNNEISEKSEIFDDQFSVERPDGSNFTLKIRSTKLEDSAMYFCASSVGGANEKLFFGSGTQLSVL.

The CDR3 sequence: CASSSRSSNTEAFF. J is TRBJ1-1 and V is TRBV5-6. The CDR3 runs 14 residues. Germline V gene lookup returns CDR1 SGHDT and CDR2 YYEEEE. Combining the CDR3 with reference TRBV5-6 and TRBJ1-1 gives the whole variable domain DAGVTQSPTHLIKTRGQQVTLRCSPKSGHDTVSWYQQALGQGPQFIFQYYEEEERQRGNFPDRFSGHQFPNYSSELNVNALLLGDSALYLCASSSRSSNTEAFFGQGTRLTVV.

This rearrangement joins TRBV29-1 to TRBJ2-3; checking the TCRdb D call of TRBD2 is not possible without DNA. Per the germline V gene, CDR1 is SQVTM and CDR2 is ANQGSEA. This CDR3 has 15 amino acids. This chain's CDR3 is CSYLARGGFTDTQYF.

The chain links TRBV12-3 or TRBV12-4 to TRBJ2-2; TCRdb's D gene call, TRBD2, goes unchecked for lack of DNA. The CDR3 runs to 17 residues. The CDR3 loop reads CASSFSQGGSNTGELFF.

The rearrangement links TRBV20-1 to TRBJ2-3. The CDR3 has 13 residues. The germline V gene encodes CDR1 DFQATT and CDR2 SNEGSKA (reference sequence). The CDR3 protein is CSASRTETDTQYF.

The J gene is TRBJ1-6, the V gene TRBV7-2; the D gene TCRdb calls, TRBD1, cannot be checked with no DNA. The germline V gene has CDR1 SGHTA and CDR2 FQGNSA. The CDR3 spans 15 residues. The CDR3 sequence is CASSLDRGVNSPLHF.

The genes are TRBV7-6 and TRBJ2-7; the D gene TCRdb calls, TRBD1, cannot be checked with no DNA. Germline V gene sequence: CDR1 SGHVS, CDR2 FNYEAQ. The CDR3 runs 15 residues. The CDR3 region is CASSSTGGDFHEQYF.

V and J are TRBV5-6 and TRBJ2-7; absent DNA, TCRdb's TRBD2 call cannot be checked. The V gene's germline CDR1 is SGHDT and CDR2 YYEEEE. The CDR3 has 15 amino acids. The chain's CDR3 is CASSLSPGPNHEQYF.

The chain recombines TRBV12-3 or TRBV12-4 with TRBJ1-2; TCRdb lists TRBD1, though no DNA is available to test this call. CDR3 length: 15 residues. CDR3 loop: CASSRTPRNNYGYTF.

The chain recombines TRBV20-1 with TRBJ2-5; TCRdb calls TRBD1, which cannot be checked without DNA. Germline V gene sequence: CDR1 DFQATT, CDR2 SNEGSKA (reference sequence). The CDR3 runs 14 residues. The CDR3: CSASGTAPQETQYF.

The chain recombines TRBV6-5 with TRBJ1-1; the D call of TRBD1 rests on TCRdb alone, since no DNA is present to check it. The CDR3 contains 16 residues. In germline, CDR1 is MNHEY, CDR2 SVGAGI. This CDR3 is CASSYSPGQANTEAFF.

V gene TRBV7-9 combines with J gene TRBJ1-2; TCRdb calls TRBD1, which cannot be checked without DNA. The CDR3 totals 15 residues. Per germline, CDR1 SEHNR and CDR2 FQNEAQ (reference sequence). CDR3 in amino acids: CASSPPGQGAYGYTF.

This sequence joins TRBV7-9 and TRBJ2-7. The CDR3 extends over 15 amino acids. The germline gives CDR1 SEHNR, CDR2 FQNEAQ (reference sequence). The CDR3 loop reads CASSLTAGSSYEQYF.